This TCR beta chain was captured in a study of cytomegalovirus exposure and HLA in healthy donors. Across the whole study: Genotyping showed roughly 77% of roughly 390 donors falling in the Caucasian-associated ancestry cluster.

V was trimmed by 3 bases and J by 3 bases, leaving 5 bases between them. CDR1 is SGHAT and CDR2 is FQNNGV in the germline V gene. The CDR3 covers 13 residues. The PCR was carried out with 60 Vbeta primers and 13 Jbeta primers. Produced via immunoSEQ multiplex PCR; TCRdb's table is partial and in-frame only. The sample has 84,000 or so clones, 76% seen once; the top ten hold about 1.4%. V usage is TRBV11-2 and J usage is TRBJ2-2; no clear D. The sample comprised PBMCs. The source is a male donor in good health and CMV-seronegative. The CDR3 protein is CASSFGDTGELFF. CDR3 DNA: TGTGCCAGCAGCTTCGGAGACACCGGGGAGCTGTTTTTT.